This T cell receptor (beta chain) was retrieved from a study of CD8 T cells in Susac syndrome. Sequencing targeted TCR beta in blood CD8+ and CD4+ T cells. Treatment-naive patients with stable or active relapsing-remitting disease served as multiple sclerosis controls. TEMRA cells were FACS-enriched, with CD8+ and CD4+ T cells isolated negatively. Germline V gene sequence: CDR1 GTSNPN, CDR2 SVGIG (reference sequence). The CDR3 is 14 residues long. Germline trimming cut 3 bases from V and 2 bases from J; bases unmatched to any gene: 6. Roughly 0.45 to 1 ug RNA was reverse transcribed with random hexamers. Across 54 Vbeta and 13 Jbeta, TCR beta CDR3 was amplified with immunoSEQ multiplex PCR. TCRdb called the immunoSEQ multiplex PCR reads again in MiXCR, with one record for every CDR3 protein. This sample has 100,000 to 150,000 distinct CDR3 sequences; approximately 93% occur once, and the top ten carry about 0.087%.

The material sequenced was CD4+ T cells from PBMCs. The chain couples TRBV30 to TRBJ1-2; 7 bases line up with TRBD1. This receptor was taken from a human donor with multiple sclerosis. This chain's CDR3 is CAWSRGAENYGYTF. The CDR3 DNA reads as TGTGCCTGGAGCAGGGGGGCCGAAAACTATGGCTACACCTTC. Complete variable domain (other parts from reference TRBV30 and TRBJ1-2): SQTIHQWPATLVQPVGSPLSLECTVEGTSNPNLYWYRQAAGRGLQLLFYSVGIGQISSEVPQNLSASRPQDRQFILSSKKLLLSDSGFYLCAWSRGAENYGYTFGSGTRLTVV.